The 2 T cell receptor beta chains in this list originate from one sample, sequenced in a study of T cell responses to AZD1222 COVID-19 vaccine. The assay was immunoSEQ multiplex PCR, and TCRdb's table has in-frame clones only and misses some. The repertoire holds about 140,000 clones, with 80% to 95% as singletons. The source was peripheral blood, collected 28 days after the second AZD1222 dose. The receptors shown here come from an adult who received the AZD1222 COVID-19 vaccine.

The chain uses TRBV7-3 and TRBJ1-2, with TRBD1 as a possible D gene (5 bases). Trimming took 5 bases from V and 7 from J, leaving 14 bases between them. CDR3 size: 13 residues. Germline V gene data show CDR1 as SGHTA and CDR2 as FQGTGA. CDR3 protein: CASSLNRDGGYTF. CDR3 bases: TGTGCCAGCAGCCTAAACCGGGACGGTGGCTACACCTTC.

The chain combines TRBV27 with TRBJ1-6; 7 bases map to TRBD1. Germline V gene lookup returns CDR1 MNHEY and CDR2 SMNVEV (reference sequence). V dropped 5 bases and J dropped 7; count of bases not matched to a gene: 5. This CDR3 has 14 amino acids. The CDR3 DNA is TGTGCCAGCAGTCCCGGGACAGCAAATTCACCCCTCCACTTT. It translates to CASSPGTANSPLHF.